Below are 12 T cell receptor beta chains sequenced from a single sample in a study of T cells after yellow fever vaccination. TCRdb re-derived calls from the 5' RACE reads in MiXCR, one entry per CDR3 protein. The data hold under 300,000 distinct CDR3 sequences, with 6.9% observed a single time. The input for sequencing was CD4+ T cells sorted from PBMCs, taken 15 days after the yellow fever booster vaccination. Source of these receptors: a young man who received the YFV17D yellow fever vaccine.

Written as DNA, the CDR3 is TGCGCCAGCAGCTTGGCTAGCAGGTTCACAGATACGCAGTATTTT. Translating gives CASSLASRFTDTQYF. The rearrangement uses TRBV5-1 and TRBJ2-3; D might be TRBD2 (5 bases). V lost 0 bases and J lost 2, with 10 bases in between. Germline V gene sequence: CDR1 SGHRS, CDR2 YFSETQ. The CDR3 has 15 amino acids. Supplemented by reference TRBV5-1 and TRBJ2-3, the full variable domain reads KAGVTQTPRYLIKTRGQQVTLSCSPISGHRSVSWYQQTPGQGLQFLFEYFSETQRNKGNFPGRFSGRQFSNSRSEMNVSTLELGDSALYLCASSLASRFTDTQYFGPGTRLTVL.

This clonotype has a count of ten or more. The CDR3 is CATSGRNLGTDTQYF. CDR3 sequence (DNA): TGTGCCACCAGCGGAAGAAATCTAGGCACAGATACGCAGTATTTT. The chain joins TRBV15 to TRBJ2-3; no definite D call. The CDR3 has 15 amino acids. Germline V gene lookup returns CDR1 LNHNV and CDR2 YYDKDF (reference sequence). The V end was cut by 5 bases, the J end by 1 base, with 13 bases between.

This chain uses TRBV5-1 with TRBJ2-7, with a possible D match to TRBD1 (6 bases). The CDR3 sequence is 15 residues long. The germline V and J ends were trimmed by 2 bases and 0 bases, with 12 bases remaining between them. Germline assignment: CDR1 SGHRS and CDR2 YFSETQ. The CDR3, as DNA: TGCGCCAGCAGCTTAGACAGGAGTTTCTCCTACGAGCAGTACTTC. This translates into CASSLDRSFSYEQYF.

This clonotype was found many times. The V and J genes are TRBV4-1 and TRBJ2-7, with 10 bases lining up with TRBD1. Per the germline V gene, CDR1 is MGHRA and CDR2 is YSYEKL. Trimming removed 5 bases from V and 7 bases from J; junction bases left unmatched: 8. The CDR3 is 14 amino acids. CDR3 loop: CASSNRDRGEEQYF. The CDR3 DNA follows: TGCGCCAGCAGCAACCGGGACAGGGGTGAAGAGCAGTACTTC.

This clonotype was seen many times. J is TRBJ2-2 and V is TRBV5-5; TRBD1 aligns across 11 bases. This CDR3 comprises 15 residues. V was clipped by 6 bases and J by 5 bases; unmatched bases: 6. Germline V gene lookup returns CDR1 SGHKS and CDR2 YYEKEE (reference sequence). The CDR3 DNA sequence: TGTGCCAGCACTGGACAGGGGGCAGGTACCGGGGAGCTGTTTTTT. Amino acids: CASTGQGAGTGELFF.

The CDR3 here is CASSQVVGTSGASSYNEQFF. CDR3 coding DNA: TGCGCCAGCAGCCAAGTCGTCGGGACTAGCGGGGCGAGCTCCTACAATGAGCAGTTCTTC. J is TRBJ2-1 and V is TRBV4-1; 13 nucleotides agree with TRBD2. This CDR3 is built from 20 residues. The V gene end was trimmed by 1 base and the J gene end by 0 bases; junction bases not matched to a gene: 9. CDR1 is MGHRA, CDR2 YSYEKL, per germline.

This clonotype appeared a few times. The gene calls are TRBV5-1 and TRBJ2-1, with D unclear. This CDR3 region has 12 residues. Germline V gives CDR1 SGHRS, CDR2 YFSETQ. V lost 1 base, J lost 5 bases, and 4 bases lay in between. CDR3 bases: TGCGCCAGCAGCTTGTGGGACAATGAGCAGTTCTTC. The encoded protein is CASSLWDNEQFF.

This clonotype has more than one count but fewer than ten. The V gene is TRBV4-2, the J gene TRBJ2-3; D may be TRBD2 (6 bases). Germline V gene data show CDR1 as LGHNA and CDR2 as YNFKEQ. V lost 0 bases to trimming and J lost 1 base, with 11 bases between them. The CDR3 has 16 amino acids. CDR3 protein: CASSQEGAGRTDTQYF. Here the CDR3 DNA reads TGTGCCAGCAGCCAAGAGGGCGCGGGACGCACAGATACGCAGTATTTT.

This rearrangement joins TRBV5-4 to TRBJ2-1, with 11 bases identical to TRBD2. J was trimmed by 2 bases and V by 4 bases; bases with no gene match: 5. Germline assignment: CDR1 SGHNT and CDR2 YYREEE (reference sequence). CDR3 length equals 16 residues. The CDR3 protein is CASSPTSGSPYNEQFF. CDR3 DNA: TGTGCCAGCAGCCCAACTAGCGGGAGTCCCTACAATGAGCAGTTCTTC.

This clonotype has just a few counts. One end of the junction fails to match germline, which may point to a read error. CDR3 coding DNA: TGCTGTGCTAGTGGGACTAGCGGTACCCCGAGAGGAGAGACCCAGTACTTC. Encoded protein: CCASGTSGTPRGETQYF. This sequence joins TRBV20-1 and TRBJ2-5; 11 bases fit TRBD2. This CDR3 has 17 residues. The germline V gene encodes CDR1 DFQATT and CDR2 SNEGSKA (reference sequence).

This clonotype was counted a few times. The chain recombines TRBV6-5 with TRBJ1-1; 9 bases match TRBD1. CDR1 and CDR2 from the germline V gene are MNHEY and SVGAGI. The CDR3 totals 15 residues. Trimming took 2 bases from V and 11 from J; bases not matched to a gene: 12. The chain's CDR3 is CASSYEGQGQSWAFF. Written as DNA, the CDR3 is TGTGCCAGCAGTTACGAGGGACAGGGTCAGTCGTGGGCTTTCTTT.

The gene calls are TRBV27 and TRBJ2-4; perhaps TRBD1 as D (6 bases). Germline CDR1 is MNHEY and CDR2 is SMNVEV (reference sequence). V shed 6 bases and J shed 0 bases, with 12 bases lying between them. CDR3 length equals 15 residues. The CDR3 DNA reads TGTGCCAGCAGATCGGACAGTCTAGCCAAAAACATTCAGTACTTC. It is translated as CASRSDSLAKNIQYF.